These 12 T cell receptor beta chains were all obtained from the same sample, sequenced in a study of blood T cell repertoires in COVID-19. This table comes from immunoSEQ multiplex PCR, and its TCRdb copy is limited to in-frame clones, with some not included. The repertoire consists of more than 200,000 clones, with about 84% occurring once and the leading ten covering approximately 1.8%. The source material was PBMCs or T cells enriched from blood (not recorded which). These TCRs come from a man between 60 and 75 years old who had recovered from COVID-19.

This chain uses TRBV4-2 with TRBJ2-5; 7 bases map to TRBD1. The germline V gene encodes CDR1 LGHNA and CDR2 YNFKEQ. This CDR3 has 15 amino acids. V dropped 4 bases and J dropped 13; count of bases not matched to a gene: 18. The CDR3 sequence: CASSPHTGTESALYF. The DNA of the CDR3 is TGTGCCAGCAGCCCTCACACCGGGACAGAAAGCGCCCTGTACTTC.

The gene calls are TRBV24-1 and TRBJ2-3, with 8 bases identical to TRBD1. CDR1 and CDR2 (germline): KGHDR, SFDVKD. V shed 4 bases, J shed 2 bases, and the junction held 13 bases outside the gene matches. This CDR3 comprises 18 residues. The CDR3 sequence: CATSEVRDRSLFTDTQYF. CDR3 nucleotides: TGTGCCACCAGTGAAGTCCGGGACAGGAGCCTCTTCACAGATACGCAGTATTTT.

DNA of the CDR3: TGTGCCAGCAGTGAGTCTAGCGGGGGATCAGAAGAGACCCAGTACTTC. Translation: CASSESSGGSEETQYF. The rearrangement links TRBV2 to TRBJ2-5; 10 bases map to TRBD2. The CDR3 is 16 residues long. V shed 3 bases, J shed 3 bases, and the junction held 7 bases outside the gene matches. Germline loops: CDR1 SNHLY, CDR2 FYNNEI.

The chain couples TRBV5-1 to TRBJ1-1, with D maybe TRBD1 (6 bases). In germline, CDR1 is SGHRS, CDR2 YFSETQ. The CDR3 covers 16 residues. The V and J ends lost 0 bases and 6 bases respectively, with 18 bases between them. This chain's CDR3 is CASSLVGGEGSPEAFF. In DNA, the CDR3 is TGCGCCAGCAGCTTGGTTGGGGGCGAGGGATCACCTGAAGCTTTCTTT.

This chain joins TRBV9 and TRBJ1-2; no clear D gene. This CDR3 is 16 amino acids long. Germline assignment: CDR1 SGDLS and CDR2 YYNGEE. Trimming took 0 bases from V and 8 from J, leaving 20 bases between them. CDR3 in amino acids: CASSVGSLGSPWGYTF. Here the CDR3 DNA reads TGTGCCAGCAGCGTAGGTAGTTTGGGGAGTCCTTGGGGCTACACCTTC.

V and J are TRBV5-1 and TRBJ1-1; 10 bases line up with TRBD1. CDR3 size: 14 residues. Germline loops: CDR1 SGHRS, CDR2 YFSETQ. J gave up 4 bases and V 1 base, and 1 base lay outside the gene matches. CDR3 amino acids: CASSLRTGGTEAFF. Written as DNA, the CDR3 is TGCGCCAGCAGCTTGAGGACAGGGGGCACTGAAGCTTTCTTT. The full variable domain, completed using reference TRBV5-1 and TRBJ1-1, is KAGVTQTPRYLIKTRGQQVTLSCSPISGHRSVSWYQQTPGQGLQFLFEYFSETQRNKGNFPGRFSGRQFSNSRSEMNVSTLELGDSALYLCASSLRTGGTEAFFGQGTRLTVV.

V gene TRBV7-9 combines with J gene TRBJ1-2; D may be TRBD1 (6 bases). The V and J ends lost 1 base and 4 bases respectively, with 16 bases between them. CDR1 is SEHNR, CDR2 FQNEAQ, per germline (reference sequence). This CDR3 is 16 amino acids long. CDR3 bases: TGTGCCAGCAGCTTAGATCTGGCAGGGGTTGGCTATGGCTACACCTTC. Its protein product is CASSLDLAGVGYGYTF. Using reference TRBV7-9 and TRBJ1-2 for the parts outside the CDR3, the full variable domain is DTGVSQNPRHKITKRGQNVTFRCDPISEHNRLYWYRQTLGQGPEFLTYFQNEAQLEKSRLLSDRFSAERPKGSFSTLEIQRTEQGDSAMYLCASSLDLAGVGYGYTFGSGTRLTVV.

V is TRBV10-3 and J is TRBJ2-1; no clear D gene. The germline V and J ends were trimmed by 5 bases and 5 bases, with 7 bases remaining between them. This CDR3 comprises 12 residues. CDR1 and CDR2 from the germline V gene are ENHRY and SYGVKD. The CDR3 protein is CAISRENNEQFF. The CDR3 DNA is TGTGCCATCAGTAGAGAAAACAATGAGCAGTTCTTC.

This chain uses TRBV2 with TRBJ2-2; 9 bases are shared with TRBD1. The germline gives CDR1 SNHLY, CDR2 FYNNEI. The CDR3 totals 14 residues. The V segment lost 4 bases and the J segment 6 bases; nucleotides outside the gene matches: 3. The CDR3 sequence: CASSGDRDSGELFF. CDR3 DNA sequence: TGTGCCAGCAGTGGGGACAGGGATTCCGGGGAGCTGTTTTTT.

The CDR3 coding sequence is TGTGCCTGGAGCGGCGGACAGGTTGTAGGCTACGAGCAGTACTTC. It specifies CAWSGGQVVGYEQYF. The chain carries TRBV30 and TRBJ2-7; 7 bases agree with TRBD1. Trimming at V came to 3 bases and at J to 3 bases, leaving 11 bases not matched to a gene. Germline loops: CDR1 GTSNPN, CDR2 SVGIG (reference sequence). CDR3 length equals 15 residues.

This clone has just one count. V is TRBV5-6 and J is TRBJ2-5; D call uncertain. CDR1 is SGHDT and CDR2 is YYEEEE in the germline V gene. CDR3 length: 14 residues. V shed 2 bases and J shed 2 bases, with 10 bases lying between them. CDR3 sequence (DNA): TGTGCCAGCAGCTTTTTGGGCAGACAAGAGACCCAGTACTTC. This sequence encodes CASSFLGRQETQYF.

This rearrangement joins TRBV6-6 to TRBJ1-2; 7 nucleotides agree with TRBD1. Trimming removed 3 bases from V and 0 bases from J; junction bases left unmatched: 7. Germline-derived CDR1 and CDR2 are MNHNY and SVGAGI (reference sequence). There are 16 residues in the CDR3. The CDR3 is CASSYSRTGPNYGYTF. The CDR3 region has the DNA TGTGCCAGCAGTTATAGTAGGACAGGTCCTAACTATGGCTACACCTTC.